The 10 T cell receptor beta chains listed next were all sequenced from one sample in a study of vaccination effects on CD4 cells after COVID-19 (dated by TCRdb to between 2021 and 2023). In the ViraFEST assay, PBMC were stimulated with viral peptide pools, and antigen-specific CD4+ T cell clonotypes were then identified by expansion using TCR sequencing. After approximately eleven days of culture, CD4+ T cells were isolated with the EasySep CD4+ T cell isolation kit. Participants received two doses of either the BNT162b2 or the mRNA-1273 mRNA SARS-CoV-2 vaccine. The antigens these receptors bind are not known. Library construction relied on the immunoSEQ multiplex PCR assay. TCRdb re-hosts the immuneACCESS table, in-frame sequences only. Its copies lack some clones; in the studies checked, an unresolved V gene accounts for under half of them, and the cause for the rest is not known. The table for this sample lists some 69,000 clones; roughly 74% of them were counted only once. The ten most abundant clones make up roughly 1.4% of the sample.

Specimen: CD4+ T cells from PBMCs cultured with HCoV-229E spike peptides, collected after COVID-19 vaccination. Interpreted using the paper, the cell subset or site label stands for: HCoV-229E spike overlapping peptide pool stimulation. These receptors originate from a human donor who received a COVID-19 vaccine.

This clone was found a few times. The gene calls are TRBV29-1 and TRBJ2-3, with D possibly matching TRBD2 (7 bases). This CDR3 spans 14 amino acids. In germline, CDR1 is SQVTM, CDR2 ANQGSEA. V was cut by 8 bases and J by 3 bases, with 18 bases left in between. CDR3 sequence reads: CSIQWGGLTDTQYF. The CDR3 nucleotides are TGCAGCATACAATGGGGGGGGCTAACAGATACGCAGTATTTT.

The chain joins TRBV6-5 to TRBJ2-3; no firm D call. This CDR3 is 12 amino acids long. Trimming took 8 bases from V and 6 from J, leaving 12 bases between them. CDR1 MNHEY and CDR2 SVGAGI come from the germline V gene. CDR3: CASRAFPDTQYF. CDR3 DNA: TGTGCCAGCCGGGCCTTCCCGGATACGCAGTATTTT.

The CDR3 DNA reads as TGTGCCACCAGTGACCACCGGGGGGCCCATGACAATGAGCAGTTCTTC. Translated: CATSDHRGAHDNEQFF. J is TRBJ2-1 and V is TRBV24-1; a weak D match, TRBD2 (7 bases). This CDR3 region has 16 residues. V dropped 4 bases and J dropped 5 bases, with 17 bases sitting between them. Germline loops: CDR1 KGHDR, CDR2 SFDVKD.

The chain links TRBV10-1 to TRBJ1-1; unclear D gene. The V end lost 0 bases, the J end lost 4 bases, and 12 bases lay between the germline ends. CDR1 and CDR2 from the germline V gene are WNHNN and SYGVQD (reference sequence). The CDR3 runs 15 residues. The CDR3 loop is CASSESATVSTEAFF. DNA for the CDR3: TGCGCCAGCAGTGAGTCTGCAACGGTCTCCACTGAAGCTTTCTTT.

This chain connects TRBV6-5 to TRBJ1-4; 8 nucleotides align to TRBD1. Unmatched junction bases numbered 11, after V lost 6 bases and J lost 8 bases. The CDR3 has 15 amino acids. The germline V gene encodes CDR1 MNHEY and CDR2 SVGAGI. Here the CDR3 DNA reads TGTGCCAGCAGAAATACCAAACAGGGGGAGGAAAAACTGTTTTTT. This codes for CASRNTKQGEEKLFF.

The chain combines TRBV2 with TRBJ1-1, with TRBD1 as a possible D gene (5 bases). The CDR3 runs to 16 residues. The ends were cut back, 7 bases at V and 1 base at J, with 19 bases in the middle. CDR1 and CDR2 (germline): SNHLY, FYNNEI. CDR3 loop: CASTSLGAVRNTEAFF. DNA of the CDR3: TGTGCCAGCACCTCCCTCGGGGCGGTGAGGAACACTGAAGCTTTCTTT. Using reference TRBV2 and TRBJ1-1 for the parts outside the CDR3, the full variable domain is EPEVTQTPSHQVTQMGQEVILRCVPISNHLYFYWYRQILGQKVEFLVSFYNNEISEKSEIFDDQFSVERPDGSNFTLKIRSTKLEDSAMYFCASTSLGAVRNTEAFFGQGTRLTVV.

This clone appeared a few times. The rearrangement uses TRBV25-1 and TRBJ2-3, with 8 bases fitting TRBD1. The junction had 5 bases not matched to a gene; V was cut back by 8 bases and J by 1 base. Per germline, CDR1 MGHDK and CDR2 SYGVNS. CDR3 length: 14 amino acids. The CDR3 here is CASVPGQGTDTQYF. The CDR3 nucleotides read TGTGCCAGCGTACCGGGACAGGGCACAGATACGCAGTATTTT.

The rearrangement joins TRBV6-2 or TRBV6-3 to TRBJ2-7; 9 nucleotides match TRBD1. V was clipped by 3 bases and J by 6 bases; unmatched bases: 9. CDR1 MNHEY and CDR2 SVGEGT come from the germline V gene. CDR3 length: 15 amino acids. This CDR3 reads CASSYSGTGRSEQYV. The CDR3 nucleotides read TGTGCCAGCAGTTATTCCGGGACAGGGAGGTCCGAGCAGTACGTC.

CDR3 DNA: TGTGCCAGTAGTACGGGATTCTCTGGAAACACCATATATTTT. This gives the protein CASSTGFSGNTIYF. The genes are TRBV19 and TRBJ1-3; D gene uncertain. Per germline, CDR1 LNHDA and CDR2 SQIVND (reference sequence). The ends were cut back, 4 bases at V and 0 bases at J, with 7 bases in the middle. The CDR3 runs to 14 residues.

The chain couples TRBV5-6 to TRBJ1-5, with D possibly being TRBD1 (6 bases). This CDR3 comprises 15 residues. Trimming removed 4 bases at V and 0 bases at J, with 11 bases between. Germline loops: CDR1 SGHDT, CDR2 YYEEEE. The CDR3 loop is CASSVTGISNQPQHF. The CDR3 nucleotides read TGTGCCAGCAGCGTCACAGGGATTAGCAATCAGCCCCAGCATTTT.